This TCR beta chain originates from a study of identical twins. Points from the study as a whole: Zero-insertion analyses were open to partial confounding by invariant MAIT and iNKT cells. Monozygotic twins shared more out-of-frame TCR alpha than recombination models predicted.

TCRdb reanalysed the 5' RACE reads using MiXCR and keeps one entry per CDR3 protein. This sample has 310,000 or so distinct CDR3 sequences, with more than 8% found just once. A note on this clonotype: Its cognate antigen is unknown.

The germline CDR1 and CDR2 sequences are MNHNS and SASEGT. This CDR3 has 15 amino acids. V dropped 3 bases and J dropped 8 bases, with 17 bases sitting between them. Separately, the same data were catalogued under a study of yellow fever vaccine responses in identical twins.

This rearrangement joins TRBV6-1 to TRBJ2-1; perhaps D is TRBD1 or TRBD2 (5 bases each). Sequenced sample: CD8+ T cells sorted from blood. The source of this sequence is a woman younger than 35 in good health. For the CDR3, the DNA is TGTGCCAGCAGTGATGTATCAGGAGGCAGGGATGAGCAGTTCTTC. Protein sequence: CASSDVSGGRDEQFF.